The entry below describes one T cell receptor (beta chain). What this receptor recognizes is not known. No base qualities exist here, and no much larger clone lies one base off it. The CDR3 runs 16 amino acids, cysteine and phenylalanine included. CDR3 DNA only is kept here, 48 bases in frame from base 1. CDR1 and CDR2, per the germline V gene (reference sequence), are LNHDA and SQIVND. V loses 3 bases at its end and J loses 5 bases; junction bases beyond the gene matches: 11. Library preparation was by the immunoSEQ multiplex PCR assay. For the multiplex PCR, a mixture combining 60 forward primers for TCR Vbeta segments and 13 reverse primers for TCR Jbeta segments was used. The CDR3 region of rearranged TCR beta genes was amplified from genomic DNA with a multiplex PCR assay. On the Illumina HiSeq System, the amplified TCR beta libraries were sequenced as 87-base-pair reads. The authors' analysis ran thus. A later analysis counted tens of millions of unique TCR beta chains across the 666 repertoires, and about 10 million of these chains were shared by at least two donors. A nearest-neighbor algorithm error-corrected the raw reads and collapsed the reads into unique sequences, merging closely related sequences to remove PCR and sequencing errors. To assign V, D and J gene segments, CDR3 sequences were aligned to IMGT reference sequences. Each retained sequence needed at least a six-nucleotide match to both a V gene segment and a J gene segment. Rearrangements were called productive when the CDR3 lacked stop codons and stayed in frame with V and J; all others were non-productive. Following IMGT convention, CDR3 was defined as the stretch from the second conserved V-encoded cysteine up to the conserved J-encoded phenylalanine. The earlier analysis of fewer than 750 of the donors excluded sequences that lacked an unambiguous match to a single V gene segment. In an earlier analysis of several hundred of the donors, V segments were called functional above 56.7% productive rearrangements and were called segregating when the between-donor standard deviation exceeded 5%. A statistical classification framework was developed to diagnose cytomegalovirus status using the catalog of TCR beta chain sequences. V and J gene assignment, in a later analysis, came from comparing TCR nucleotide sequences with IMGT/GENE-DB human TR gene sequences. In a later analysis, CDR3 sequences and most-parsimonious VDJ recombination scenarios were assigned using the TCRdist pipeline. A later analysis defined each TCR beta chain by its CDR3 amino acid sequence plus V-gene family, and excluded reads lacking a unique V-gene family. A later analysis removed 500 to 650 highly shared, low-generation-probability nucleotide sequences to deal with suspected cross-contamination and a sequencing artifact. For each public chain, a later analysis derived a clonal expansion index from normalized ranks of inferred template counts within each repertoire. Generation probabilities in a later analysis came from a VDJ recombination model fitted to out-of-frame rearrangements, and those results were checked against IGoR. A later analysis scored TCR-TCR, TCR-HLA and TCR-CMV co-occurrence with hypergeometric tests, applying a repertoire-size bias correction to TCR pairs. In a later analysis, false discovery rates were estimated by permuting HLA or CMV assignments 20 times. In a later analysis, co-occurring TCRs were grouped using DBSCAN, and TCRdist sequence similarity was added for clustering within HLA-allele-positive subsets. Co-occurrence clustering excluded repertoires with fewer than 30,000 or more than 120,000 public chains, plus five with anomalous nucleotide sharing. As stored in TCRdb, this immuneACCESS dataset retains in-frame rearrangements with V and J assigned. A fraction of the clones does not appear; measured against another copy, unresolved V genes explain less than half of the discrepancy, and the remainder lacks a known reason. V and J calls and clone size are those listed in that table; D and trimming were worked out from the DNA. A total of some 100,000 clones appear in this sample, over 60% of them only once. Of the sample, roughly 3.5% is held by the ten largest clones.

This sample was taken from a study of cytomegalovirus exposure and HLA in healthy donors listed by TCRdb under 2017. Some background on the complete study: In an earlier analysis of under 600 of the donors, about 260 Gb of sequence data and just under 120 million unique TCR beta sequences from about 180 million T cells were reported. Approximately 300 gigabases of sequencing data and about 92 million unique TCR sequences made up an early release that covered under 750 HLA-typed donors. Of the roughly 390 genotyped donors, 70% to 90% were placed in the genetic ancestry cluster associated with self-reported Caucasian donors. The study aimed to test whether cataloging public T cell receptors could reveal signatures of past pathogen exposure. The study profiled the T cell repertoires of hundreds of subjects by immunosequencing and related them to cytomegalovirus serostatus. Along with the roughly 610-subject first cohort, a separate validation cohort of over 90 different subjects was used. To predict cytomegalovirus infection status, the study combined high-throughput TCR immunosequencing, statistical association of individual TCRs with disease status, and machine learning. A later analysis re-analyzed previously published TCR beta repertoires from 600 to 850 donors and added high-resolution HLA genotyping to study TCR occurrence patterns. Rather than using new phenotypic data, the later analysis identified candidate immune exposures from TCR beta sequences and from how often those sequences occurred across donors. An earlier analysis of some 600 of the donors applied high-throughput TCR beta sequencing to assess whether each TCR beta V gene segment acted as functional or pseudogenic. Donor age, sex, ethnicity and CMV serostatus were collected together with the repertoire data. Genome-wide SNP genotypes for about three fifths of the roughly 670 donors were used in a later genetic analysis, which treated that subset as a discovery cohort. All discovery cohort repertoires had been generated on a single sequencing platform. Class I and class II HLA loci were covered by the typing at four-digit resolution. Typing coverage differed by locus: A, B, C, DRB1 and DQB1 were typed in roughly 629-630 donors, DQA1 in about 500, DPA1 in around 610, and DPB1 in approximately 450. Five DR-DQ haplotypes were handled as single units for association and clustering, since linkage in the cohort was strong. Among roughly 370 genotyped donors of the cohort, an average of about 240,000 unique TCR beta nucleotide sequences were sequenced per donor, roughly 20% of them non-productive.

The paper's findings and limits, for the study overall: In the study, approximately 160 TCR beta chains were listed as associated with cytomegalovirus. In a later genetic analysis, fewer N-insertions in productive TCRs were reported among donors in an Asian-associated ancestry cluster than the roughly 710-donor mean. Because the 87-base-pair reads could not distinguish some IMGT-functional V segments, including TRBV6-2 and TRBV6-3, those segments were excluded. Sequencing depth was assumed to be roughly uniform across donors in the presence/absence analyses, though that assumption may not hold. Correlated functional status among segregating V segments might be attributable to linkage disequilibrium, but an unknown experimental factor could not be ruled out. A later genetic analysis associated a missense DCLRE1C variant with V-gene and J-gene trimming of TCR beta chains, and an independent cohort replicated the association. In vitro tests confirmed that three of the cytomegalovirus-associated TCR beta chains recognize cytomegalovirus antigens. Across donors, most TCR sequences were observed very rarely, whereas some public TCRs were present in many individuals. Broadly in line with IMGT annotations, most TCR beta V segments showed up in productive rearrangements about 90% or about 30% of the time in an earlier analysis of approximately 600 of the donors. In this cohort, only TCR beta chains were sequenced, and detectable features were limited by the absence of alpha or paired-chain data. Roughly 17 rarely observed V segments, including chromosome 9 orphons, were excluded from the earlier analysis of about 610 of the donors because counts were too low. Immune exposure information for the cohort was limited to CMV serostatus. It was suggested by the authors that the approach could potentially be generalized to other disease states and immunological phenotypes. In a later analysis, the rate of TCR association differed among HLA loci, with DRB1 alleles having the most associated TCRs and HLA-C alleles having the fewest. In a later analysis, more than 15,000 TCR beta sequences were associated with specific HLA alleles at a false discovery rate of 0.05. The sequencing pipeline was judged likely to have produced a cluster of highly shared sequence variants as a technical artifact. A later analysis found that HLA-associated TCR beta chains were more clonally expanded and had lower generation probabilities than equally common non-associated chains. Strong co-occurrence of HLA alleles, especially DR and DQ, made assigning TCR associations to individual alleles difficult. A further reported finding was that TCR beta sequences accurately predicted the HLA-A and HLA-B alleles for most subjects in the first cohort. According to a later analysis, most CMV-associated TCR beta chains appeared to be HLA-restricted, and the HLA associations seemed to be driven largely by CMV exposure. Several of the top co-occurrence clusters appeared to be linked to parvovirus B19, influenza, CMV and Epstein-Barr virus, according to a later analysis. Cytomegalovirus status was reported to be diagnosed by the classifier with high specificity and sensitivity in both the original and validation cohorts. Because HLA typing was missing for some donors at each locus, association tests included only the typed subset.

The cohort consisted of 650 to 700 healthy bone marrow donors. At the time of sampling, all cohort members were nominally healthy, though unrecorded immune exposures were likely present. The donor tested CMV seropositive and was one of the 289 seropositive cohort members. Each donor provided a peripheral blood sample, and peripheral blood mononuclear cells were used for TCR beta sequencing. Genomic DNA was extracted from the blood cell samples with the Qiagen DNeasy Blood Extraction Kit. The chain uses TRBV19 and TRBJ2-5; TRBD2 aligns with 8 central bases. The receptor was isolated from a male donor in good health and CMV-seropositive. What was sequenced was PBMCs. CDR3 protein: CASSMSRGGGSETQYF. The bases read TGTGCCAGTAGTATGTCCCGGGGGGGCGGAAGCGAGACCCAGTACTTC.